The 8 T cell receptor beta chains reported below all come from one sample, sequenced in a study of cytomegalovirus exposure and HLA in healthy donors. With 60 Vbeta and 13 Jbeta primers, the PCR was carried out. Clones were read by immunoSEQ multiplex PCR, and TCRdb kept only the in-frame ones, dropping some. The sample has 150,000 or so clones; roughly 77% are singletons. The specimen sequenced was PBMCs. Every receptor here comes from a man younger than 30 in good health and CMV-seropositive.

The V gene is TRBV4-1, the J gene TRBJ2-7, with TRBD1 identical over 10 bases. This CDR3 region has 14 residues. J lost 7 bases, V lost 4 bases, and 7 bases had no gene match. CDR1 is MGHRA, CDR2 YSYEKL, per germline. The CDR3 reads CASSLMDRGGEQYV. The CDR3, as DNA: TGCGCCAGCAGCCTCATGGACAGGGGGGGTGAGCAGTACGTC.

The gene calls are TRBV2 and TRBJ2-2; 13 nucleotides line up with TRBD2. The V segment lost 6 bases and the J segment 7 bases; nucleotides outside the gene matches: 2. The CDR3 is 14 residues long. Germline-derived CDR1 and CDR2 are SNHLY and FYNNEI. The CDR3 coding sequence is TGTGCCAGCAGAGGACTAGCGGGGGTCGGGGAGCTGTTTTTT. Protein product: CASRGLAGVGELFF. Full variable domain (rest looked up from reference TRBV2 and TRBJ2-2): EPEVTQTPSHQVTQMGQEVILRCVPISNHLYFYWYRQILGQKVEFLVSFYNNEISEKSEIFDDQFSVERPDGSNFTLKIRSTKLEDSAMYFCASRGLAGVGELFFGEGSRLTVL.

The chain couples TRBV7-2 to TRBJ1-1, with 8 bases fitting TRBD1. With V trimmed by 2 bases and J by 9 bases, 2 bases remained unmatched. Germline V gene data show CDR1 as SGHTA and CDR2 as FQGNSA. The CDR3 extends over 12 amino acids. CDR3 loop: CASSLRTGKAFF. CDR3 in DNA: TGTGCCAGCAGCTTAAGGACAGGGAAAGCTTTCTTT.

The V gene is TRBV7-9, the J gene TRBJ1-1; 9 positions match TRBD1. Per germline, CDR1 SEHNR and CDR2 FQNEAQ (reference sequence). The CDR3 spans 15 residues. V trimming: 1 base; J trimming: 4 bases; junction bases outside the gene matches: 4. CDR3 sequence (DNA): TGTGCCAGCAGCTTAGGGACAGGGGACTTCACTGAAGCTTTCTTT. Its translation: CASSLGTGDFTEAFF.

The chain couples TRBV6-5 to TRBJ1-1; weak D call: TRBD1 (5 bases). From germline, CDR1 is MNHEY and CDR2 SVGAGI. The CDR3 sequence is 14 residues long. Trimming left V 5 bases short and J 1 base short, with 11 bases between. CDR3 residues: CASSRAGGNTEAFF. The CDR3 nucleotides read TGTGCCAGCAGTCGGGCCGGGGGGAACACTGAAGCTTTCTTT.

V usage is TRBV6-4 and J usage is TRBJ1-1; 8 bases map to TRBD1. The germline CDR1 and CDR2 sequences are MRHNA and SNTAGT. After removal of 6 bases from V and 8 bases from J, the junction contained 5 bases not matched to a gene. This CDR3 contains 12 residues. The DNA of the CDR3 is TGTGCCAGCAGCGACAGGGGAAAGGAAGCTTTCTTT. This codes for CASSDRGKEAFF.

The CDR3 spells CASSPREGETQYF. The CDR3 nucleotides are TGTGCCAGCTCACCACGGGAGGGAGAGACCCAGTACTTC. V is TRBV18 and J is TRBJ2-5; 7 bases are shared with TRBD2. The CDR3 consists of 13 residues. Germline V CDR1 and CDR2: KGHSH, LQKENI. The J segment lost 4 bases and the V segment lost 1 base, leaving 0 bases of the junction unmatched.

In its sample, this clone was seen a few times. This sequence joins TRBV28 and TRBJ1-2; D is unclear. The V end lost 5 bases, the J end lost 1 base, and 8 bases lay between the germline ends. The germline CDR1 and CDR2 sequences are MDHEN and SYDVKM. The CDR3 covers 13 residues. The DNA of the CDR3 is TGTGCCAGCAGTCTACAGATTAACTATGGCTACACCTTC. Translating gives CASSLQINYGYTF.